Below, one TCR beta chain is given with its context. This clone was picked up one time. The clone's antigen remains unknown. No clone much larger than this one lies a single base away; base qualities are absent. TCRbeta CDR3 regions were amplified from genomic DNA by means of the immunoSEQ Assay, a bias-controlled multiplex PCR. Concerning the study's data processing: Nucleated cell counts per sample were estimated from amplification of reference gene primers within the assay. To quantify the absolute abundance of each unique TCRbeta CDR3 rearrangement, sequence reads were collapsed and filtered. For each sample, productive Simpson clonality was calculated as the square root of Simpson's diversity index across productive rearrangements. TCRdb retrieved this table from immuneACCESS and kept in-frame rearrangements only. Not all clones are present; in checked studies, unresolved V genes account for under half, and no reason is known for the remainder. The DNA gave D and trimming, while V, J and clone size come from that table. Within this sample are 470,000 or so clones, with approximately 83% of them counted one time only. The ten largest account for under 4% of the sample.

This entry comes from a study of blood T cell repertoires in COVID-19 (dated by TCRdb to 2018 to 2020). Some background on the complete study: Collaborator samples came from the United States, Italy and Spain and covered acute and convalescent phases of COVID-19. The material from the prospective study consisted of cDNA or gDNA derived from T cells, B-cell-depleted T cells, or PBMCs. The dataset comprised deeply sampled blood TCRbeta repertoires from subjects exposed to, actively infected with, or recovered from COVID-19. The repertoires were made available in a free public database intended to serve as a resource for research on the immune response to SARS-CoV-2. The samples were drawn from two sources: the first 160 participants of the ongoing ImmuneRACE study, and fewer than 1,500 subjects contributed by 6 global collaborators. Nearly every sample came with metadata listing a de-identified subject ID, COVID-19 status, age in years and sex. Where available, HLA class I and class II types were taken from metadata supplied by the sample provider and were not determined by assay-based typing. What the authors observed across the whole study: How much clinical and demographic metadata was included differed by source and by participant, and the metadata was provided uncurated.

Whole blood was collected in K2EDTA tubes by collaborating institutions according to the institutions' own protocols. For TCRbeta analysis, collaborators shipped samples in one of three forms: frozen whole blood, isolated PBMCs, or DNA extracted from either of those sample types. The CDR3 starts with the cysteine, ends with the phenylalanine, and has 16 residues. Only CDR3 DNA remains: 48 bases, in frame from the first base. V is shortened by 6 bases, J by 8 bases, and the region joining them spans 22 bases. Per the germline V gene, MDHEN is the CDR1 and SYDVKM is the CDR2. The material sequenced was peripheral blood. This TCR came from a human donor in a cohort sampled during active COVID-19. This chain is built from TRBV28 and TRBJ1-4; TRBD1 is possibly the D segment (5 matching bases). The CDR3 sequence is CASRDIRIGFYEKLFF. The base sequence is TGTGCCAGCAGGGACATCCGGATTGGGTTTTACGAAAAACTGTTTTTT.